This is a list of T cell receptor beta chains from one sample in a study of OX40 agonist ivuxolimab in advanced cancers. Here immunoSEQ multiplex PCR was the method, and the copy in TCRdb shows in-frame clones only, minus some. Of 100,000 to 140,000 clones detected, approximately 90% appear once; the ten largest clones hold approximately 1.1%. The source material was CD4+ or CD8+ T cells sorted from blood, sampled in a trial of the OX40 agonist ivuxolimab. Receptors were obtained from an adult with an advanced solid tumor such as melanoma, head and neck, liver or kidney cancer. CDR3s include the opening cysteine and the closing phenylalanine or tryptophan. A D gene is named only where the DNA matches it firmly. Expanded clones are given a class, and other clones once, few, many or no size at all.

CDR3 DNA	CDR3 protein	clone size	V gene	J gene	D gene
TGTGCCAGTAGTATGGATAGCGGGAGCGACCAAAACATTCAGTACTTC	CASSMDSGSDQNIQYF	-	TRBV19	TRBJ2-4	TRBD2
TGTGCCAGTACCCCAAGGTGGGGAACCTACGAGCAGTACTTC	CASTPRWGTYEQYF	-	TRBV19	TRBJ2-7	-
TGTGCCAGTAGTACATTGACAGGGCTGTACGCTGAAGCTTTCTTT	CASSTLTGLYAEAFF	-	TRBV19	TRBJ1-1	TRBD1
TGTGCCAGCTCGTCTGCAGGACTAGTCTACAATGAGCAGTTCTTC	CASSSAGLVYNEQFF	-	TRBV18	TRBJ2-1	TRBD2
TGTGCCAGCACCGCCACCGGGGCTAGTGGTTACACTGAAGCTTTCTTT	CASTATGASGYTEAFF	-	TRBV2	TRBJ1-1	-
TGCAGCGGGGAGGGGGCGAACACCGGGGAGCTGTTTTTT	CSGEGANTGELFF	once	TRBV29-1	TRBJ2-2	-
TGTGCCAGTAGTACGGGACAGGCAAATAATGAAAAACTGTTTTTT	CASSTGQANNEKLFF	-	TRBV19	TRBJ1-4	TRBD1
TGTGCCTGGAGTGGCGACAGAAACTCTGGAAACACCATATATTTT	CAWSGDRNSGNTIYF	-	TRBV30	TRBJ1-3	-
TGTGCCTGGAGACAGAGTTTTAGCAATCAGCCCCAGCATTTT	CAWRQSFSNQPQHF	-	TRBV30	TRBJ1-5	-
TGTGCCAGCAGCTTGGCGGTCAGGGTTTCGGCAGATACGCAGTATTTT	CASSLAVRVSADTQYF	-	TRBV5-8	TRBJ2-3	-
TGCGCCAGCAGCGAATCCGGGACAACCAACGTCCTGACTTTC	CASSESGTTNVLTF	-	TRBV4-3	TRBJ2-6	-
TGTGCCAGCAGCGCACAGGGCACAGATACGCAGTATTTT	CASSAQGTDTQYF	-	TRBV9	TRBJ2-3	-
TGTGCCAGCAGTTTAGTGGGCGGGGAAGGCTCTGGAAACACCATATATTTT	CASSLVGGEGSGNTIYF	-	TRBV27	TRBJ1-3	-
TGTGCCAGCAGCTTCACCGGGACAGGGGGAGGAAACACCATATATTTT	CASSFTGTGGGNTIYF	-	TRBV5-6	TRBJ1-3	TRBD1